This T cell receptor (beta chain) originates from a study of OX40 agonist ivuxolimab in advanced cancers. Clones were read by immunoSEQ multiplex PCR, and TCRdb kept only the in-frame ones, dropping some. In the table there are 61,000 or so clones, 75% to 90% of which are singletons. The CDR3 contains 15 residues. The V end lost 0 bases, the J end lost 7 bases, and 13 bases lay between the germline ends. CDR1 and CDR2 (germline): KGHSY, FQNENV. Here the sequenced sample was CD4+ or CD8+ T cells sorted from blood, taken in a trial of the OX40 agonist ivuxolimab. The TCR originated in an adult with an advanced solid tumor such as melanoma, head and neck, liver or kidney cancer. This sequence joins TRBV16 and TRBJ1-5; D perhaps matches TRBD1 (6 bases). As DNA, the CDR3 is TGTGCCAGCAGCCAATCTACAGGGAGGGAACAGCCCCAGCATTTT. Amino acid sequence: CASSQSTGREQPQHF.